Presented here are 28 T cell receptor beta chains from one specimen sequenced in a study of T cells expressing NK-cell markers. TCRdb derives one entry per CDR3 protein from the 5' RACE reads, leaving out DNA. The sample's table shows some 150,000 distinct CDR3 sequences. Sequenced: blood T cells: a sorted CD56 or NKG2C T cell subset, CD4+ or CD8+ T cells, or bulk PBMC T cells (not recorded which). These receptors came from a man younger than 30 in good health.

The chain couples TRBV6-2 or TRBV6-3 to TRBJ2-7. Germline V lookup: CDR1 MNHEY, CDR2 SVGEGT. The CDR3 has 13 amino acids. CDR3 amino acids: CASSFGPLGEQYF.

This chain connects TRBV28 to TRBJ1-1; TCRdb selects TRBD1, and the lack of DNA leaves this call unchecked. Germline CDR1 and CDR2: MDHEN and SYDVKM. This CDR3 spans 13 amino acids. The CDR3 sequence is CASTYGANTEAFF.

V usage is TRBV5-5 and J usage is TRBJ2-3. Germline V gives CDR1 SGHKS, CDR2 YYEKEE (reference sequence). This CDR3 contains 15 residues. CDR3 loop: CASSLVVGMGDTQYF.

The J gene is TRBJ2-7, the V gene TRBV11-2; the TCRdb call, TRBD2, lacks DNA for checking. There are 12 residues in the CDR3. CDR1 is SGHAT, CDR2 FQNNGV, per germline. CDR3 region: CAGGTSGIEQYF.

V usage is TRBV12-3 or TRBV12-4 and J usage is TRBJ1-1; TCRdb's assignment of TRBD1 cannot be checked, as there is no DNA. This CDR3 is built from 14 residues. The CDR3: CASSLQAPNTEAFF.

This chain joins TRBV30 and TRBJ1-1; TCRdb calls TRBD1, which cannot be checked without DNA. This CDR3 comprises 13 residues. Germline CDR1 is GTSNPN and CDR2 is SVGIG (reference sequence). The CDR3: CAWTMTVNTEAFF.

The V gene is TRBV12-3 or TRBV12-4, the J gene TRBJ1-2; checking the TCRdb D call of TRBD1 is not possible without DNA. This CDR3 has 12 residues. The chain's CDR3 is CASSQGNYGYTF.

The gene calls are TRBV7-2 and TRBJ2-5; TCRdb's D call, TRBD2, is unchecked because there is no DNA. CDR3 length equals 14 residues. Germline CDR1 reads SGHTA; CDR2 reads FQGNSA. The CDR3 reads CASSRTAFEETQYF.

The chain is built from TRBV27 and TRBJ2-1; TCRdb picks TRBD2, but there is no DNA to check that call. The CDR3 spans 14 residues. Germline CDR1 and CDR2: MNHEY and SMNVEV (reference sequence). The CDR3 sequence is CASSPGLAGVEQFF.

The V gene is TRBV20-1, the J gene TRBJ1-2. The V gene's germline CDR1 is DFQATT and CDR2 SNEGSKA (reference sequence). The CDR3 extends over 11 amino acids. CDR3 sequence reads: CSAILNYGYTF.

The rearrangement links TRBV11-3 to TRBJ2-1; as DNA is missing, the TRBD1 call by TCRdb cannot be tested. The CDR3 sequence is 13 residues long. Germline V gives CDR1 SGHNT, CDR2 YENEEA. CDR3 protein: CASSWGRYNEQFF.

V usage is TRBV23-1 and J usage is TRBJ2-3. TRBV23-1 is an ORF; its function is uncertain. The CDR3 totals 16 residues. The CDR3 protein is CASSRRRPKGTDTQYF.

The rearrangement joins TRBV7-9 to TRBJ2-7; no DNA is available, so the TRBD1 call from TCRdb remains unchecked. Germline V gene sequence: CDR1 SEHNR, CDR2 FQNEAQ (reference sequence). The CDR3 has 15 amino acids. The CDR3 sequence is CASSLNQGVFIEQYF.

This chain uses TRBV5-6 with TRBJ2-1; lacking DNA, the TRBD2 call made by TCRdb goes unchecked. CDR3 length equals 15 residues. CDR1 is SGHDT, CDR2 YYEEEE, per germline. Here the CDR3 reads CASSQGLAGWNEQFF. Combining the CDR3 with reference TRBV5-6 and TRBJ2-1 gives the whole variable domain DAGVTQSPTHLIKTRGQQVTLRCSPKSGHDTVSWYQQALGQGPQFIFQYYEEEERQRGNFPDRFSGHQFPNYSSELNVNALLLGDSALYLCASSQGLAGWNEQFFGPGTRLTVL.

This sequence joins TRBV29-1 and TRBJ2-3; TCRdb's D call, TRBD1, is unchecked because there is no DNA. The germline gives CDR1 SQVTM, CDR2 ANQGSEA. This CDR3 comprises 12 residues. This chain's CDR3 is CSVVDGGDTQYF.

This chain connects TRBV7-9 to TRBJ2-3. The CDR3 spans 14 residues. Germline CDR1 is SEHNR and CDR2 is FQNEAQ (reference sequence). CDR3 region: CASSLAGSADTQYF.

The gene calls are TRBV20-1 and TRBJ2-1; the TCRdb call, TRBD2, lacks DNA for checking. The CDR3 consists of 15 residues. Germline V lookup: CDR1 DFQATT, CDR2 SNEGSKA (reference sequence). The chain's CDR3 is CSARNGGTSLYEQFF.

The CDR3 sequence is CASSPMEGSTNEKLFF. The V and J genes are TRBV12-3 or TRBV12-4 and TRBJ1-4. The CDR3 sequence is 16 residues long.

The chain joins TRBV6-2 or TRBV6-3 to TRBJ1-5. CDR3 size: 13 residues. Germline V lookup: CDR1 MNHEY, CDR2 SVGEGT. The CDR3 region is CASTEYHNQPQHF.

This chain links TRBV5-4 with TRBJ2-2; without DNA, the TCRdb call of TRBD2 cannot be checked. Germline V gives CDR1 SGHNT, CDR2 YYREEE (reference sequence). The CDR3 contains 15 residues. The CDR3 protein is CASSGASGNTGELFF.

The chain is built from TRBV9 and TRBJ2-2; TCRdb lists TRBD2, though no DNA is available to test this call. The CDR3 has 16 amino acids. CDR1 is SGDLS, CDR2 YYNGEE, per germline. CDR3 loop: CASSVVAGENTGELFF.

V usage is TRBV7-3 and J usage is TRBJ2-7. This CDR3 has 13 residues. Germline V lookup: CDR1 SGHTA, CDR2 FQGTGA. The CDR3 here is CASSLEGPYEQYF.

This chain joins TRBV29-1 and TRBJ2-1. The germline V gene encodes CDR1 SQVTM and CDR2 ANQGSEA. This CDR3 spans 15 amino acids. CDR3 residues: CSVEWILASYNEQFF.

The chain couples TRBV3-1 to TRBJ2-3; TCRdb names TRBD2, which stays unverified in the absence of DNA. Germline V gene lookup returns CDR1 LGHDT and CDR2 YNNKEL (reference sequence). This CDR3 has 16 amino acids. CDR3: CASSQESSGFTDTQYF.

The V call is TRBV5-1, the J call TRBJ2-3; TCRdb's D gene call, TRBD1, goes unchecked for lack of DNA. The germline V gene has CDR1 SGHRS and CDR2 YFSETQ. This CDR3 contains 15 residues. CDR3 amino acids: CASSLGQGMTDTQYF.

This sequence joins TRBV5-1 and TRBJ2-1; TCRdb picks TRBD2, but there is no DNA to check that call. Germline loops: CDR1 SGHRS, CDR2 YFSETQ. The CDR3 runs to 18 residues. CDR3 loop: CASSRTGLAGGPSNEQFF.

This chain links TRBV6-5 with TRBJ1-4. The CDR3 covers 13 residues. The germline V gene has CDR1 MNHEY and CDR2 SVGAGI. The CDR3 sequence: CASSSRTDEKLFF.

The V gene is TRBV9, the J gene TRBJ2-1; without DNA, the TCRdb call of TRBD1 cannot be checked. CDR3 length: 16 residues. CDR1 is SGDLS, CDR2 YYNGEE, per germline. CDR3 sequence: CASSVQLGQGTDEQFF.